These T cell receptor beta chains were read from a single sample in a study of blood T cell repertoires in COVID-19. Method: immunoSEQ multiplex PCR; TCRdb's copy keeps in-frame clones and lacks some. In the table there are some 700,000 clones, about 90% of which are singletons. Input material: peripheral blood. The receptors derive from a woman aged 18-29 years with acute or convalescent COVID-19. The CDR3 runs from the conserved cysteine through the conserved F or W. The order of the fields is clone size, D gene, V gene, J gene, CDR3 DNA, CDR3 protein. A D gene is named only where the DNA matches it firmly. Only part of the rows carry a size: once, few, many, or a class if the clone is expanded.

size: .
D: TRBD1
V: TRBV10-3
J: TRBJ1-6
DNA: TGTGCCATCAAGGGGACAGGGAATTCACCCCTCCACTTT
CDR3: CAIKGTGNSPLHF

size: once
D: .
V: TRBV24-1
J: TRBJ1-5
DNA: TGTGCCACCAGTGATTCATCGGGCGGGGGGAGTCAGCCCCAGCATTTT
CDR3: CATSDSSGGGSQPQHF

size: .
D: .
V: TRBV29-1
J: TRBJ1-1
DNA: TGCAGCGTTGTCGGGGGGGTGAACACTGAAGCTTTCTTT
CDR3: CSVVGGVNTEAFF

size: .
D: .
V: TRBV6-5
J: TRBJ2-7
DNA: TGTGCAAGCACGGGCGGGGCCTCCTACGAGCAGTACTTC
CDR3: CASTGGASYEQYF

size: once
D: .
V: TRBV2
J: TRBJ2-2
DNA: TGTGCCAGCAATTGGGAGTACACCGGGGAGCTGTTTTTT
CDR3: CASNWEYTGELFF

size: .
D: .
V: TRBV6-5
J: TRBJ1-5
DNA: TGTGCCAGCAGACCCAGGGTGAGCCAGCCCCAGCATTTT
CDR3: CASRPRVSQPQHF

size: .
D: TRBD1
V: TRBV5-1
J: TRBJ1-2
DNA: TGCGCCAGCAGTTTGACTCTAGGGACAGCTAACTATGGCTACACCTTC
CDR3: CASSLTLGTANYGYTF

size: .
D: TRBD1
V: TRBV14
J: TRBJ1-1
DNA: TGTGCCAGCAGCCAAGACCCCAGGGGGCGGGACACTGAAGCTTTCTTT
CDR3: CASSQDPRGRDTEAFF

size: .
D: .
V: TRBV6-5
J: TRBJ1-1
DNA: TGTGCCAGCAGTTACGCACCCCGGGAGACTGAAGCTTTCTTT
CDR3: CASSYAPRETEAFF

size: many
D: .
V: TRBV5-1
J: TRBJ1-2
DNA: TGCGCCAGCAGCTTAGCCGGTAATAACTATGGCTACACCTTC
CDR3: CASSLAGNNYGYTF

size: .
D: .
V: TRBV7-9
J: TRBJ1-1
DNA: TGTGCCAGCAGCCCCCGACAGGAAAACACTGAAGCTTTCTTT
CDR3: CASSPRQENTEAFF

size: .
D: .
V: TRBV11-2
J: TRBJ1-6
DNA: TGTGCCAGCAGCTTAGTGGGGACAAATTCACCCCTCCACTTT
CDR3: CASSLVGTNSPLHF

size: .
D: .
V: TRBV19
J: TRBJ1-5
DNA: TGTGCCACCCGGGGTAGCAATCAGCCCCAGCATTTT
CDR3: CATRGSNQPQHF

size: .
D: TRBD1
V: TRBV13
J: TRBJ1-2
DNA: TGTGCCAGCAGCTTATCCCAATCACGACAGGGGACCTATGGCTACACCTTC
CDR3: CASSLSQSRQGTYGYTF

size: .
D: .
V: TRBV5-1
J: TRBJ2-7
DNA: TGCGCCAGCAGCGCCGGCCGCTTAGGACAAACCTACGAGCAGTACTTC
CDR3: CASSAGRLGQTYEQYF

size: .
D: TRBD1
V: TRBV27
J: TRBJ1-1
DNA: TGTGCCAGCAGTTTAGGGCCGGGACAGATTCACACTGAAGCTTTCTTT
CDR3: CASSLGPGQIHTEAFF

size: .
D: .
V: TRBV27
J: TRBJ1-6
DNA: TGTGCCAGCAGTTTAACGGGTTCACCCCTCCACTTT
CDR3: CASSLTGSPLHF

size: .
D: .
V: TRBV6-5
J: TRBJ1-1
DNA: TGTGCCAGCAGTTACAATTTCGGGGGGCGAGGGACTGAAGCTTTCTTT
CDR3: CASSYNFGGRGTEAFF

size: .
D: .
V: TRBV24-1
J: TRBJ2-5
DNA: TGTGCCACTAATTCTGGCGGTCAAGAGACCCAGTACTTC
CDR3: CATNSGGQETQYF

size: .
D: .
V: TRBV19
J: TRBJ1-2
DNA: TGTGCCAGTATTCCGTCAGGGTTGTATGGCTACACCTTC
CDR3: CASIPSGLYGYTF

size: few
D: TRBD2
V: TRBV5-1
J: TRBJ2-7
DNA: TGCGCCAGCAGCTCGGGACTAGCGGGGGGGCGGTACGAGCAGTACTTC
CDR3: CASSSGLAGGRYEQYF

size: .
D: .
V: TRBV4-1
J: TRBJ1-3
DNA: TGCGCCAGCAGCCATATACCCCCGGTGGTATTAAGGGGTTACTCTGGAAACACCATATATTTT
CDR3: CASSHIPPVVLRGYSGNTIYF

size: .
D: .
V: TRBV3-1/TRBV3-2
J: TRBJ1-2
DNA: TGTGCCAGCAGCCAAGATGGGAGTCCAGGGGCCAAAAGTCACTATGGCTACACCTTC
CDR3: CASSQDGSPGAKSHYGYTF

size: .
D: TRBD1
V: TRBV11-1
J: TRBJ1-2
DNA: TGTGCCAGCAGCGAAGACAGGGTGGGCGGCTACACCTTC
CDR3: CASSEDRVGGYTF

size: .
D: TRBD1
V: TRBV27
J: TRBJ1-1
DNA: TGTGCCAGCAGTCTCTACAGGGGCACTGAAGCTTTCTTT
CDR3: CASSLYRGTEAFF